This record covers a single TCR beta chain. In the original processing: Scientists estimated how many nucleated cells there were by amplifying reference gene primers. The assay was immunoSEQ multiplex PCR, and TCRdb's table has in-frame clones only and misses some. That table supplies the V and J calls and clone size; D and trimming were determined from the DNA. The table shows about 320,000 clones, with 70% to 90% occurring only once. Enrolled through a virtual design, the participants were between roughly 18 and 90 years of age and came from under 25 US areas. The data originate from a study of blood T cell repertoires in COVID-19. About the research overall: Whether acute or convalescent, the COVID-19 samples came from the United States, Italy and Spain. From T cells, B-cell-depleted T cells, or PBMCs came the material, which was cDNA or gDNA.

Per germline, CDR1 LNHDA and CDR2 SQIVND (reference sequence). This CDR3 contains 15 residues. Trimming removed 4 bases from V and 7 bases from J; junction bases left unmatched: 5. The receptor comes from a woman in her 30s who had recovered from COVID-19. The material sequenced was PBMCs or T cells enriched from blood (not recorded which). The chain recombines TRBV19 with TRBJ1-6; 9 bases match TRBD1. In nucleotides, the CDR3 is TGTGCCAGTAGTACCAACAGGGGGCTCAATTCACCCCTCCACTTT. This codes for CASSTNRGLNSPLHF.